The sequence of this T cell receptor beta chain was determined in a study of blood T cell repertoires in COVID-19. Across the study: From the United States, Italy and Spain came samples of acute and convalescent COVID-19.

Participants had their cohort set by participant-reported clinical history. The protocol was immunoSEQ multiplex PCR, while the TCRdb copy is restricted to in-frame clones and leaves out a portion. The sample yields a few hundred thousand clones, roughly 88% seen once. This sequence originates from a woman aged 45-60 years who had recovered from COVID-19. Source material: PBMCs or T cells enriched from blood (not recorded which).

The CDR3 DNA reads as TGTGCCAGCAGTTCGACAGAATCTAACTATGGCTACACCTTC. This gives the protein CASSSTESNYGYTF. V is TRBV28 and J is TRBJ1-2; the D gene is possibly TRBD1 (5 bases). V was shortened by 4 bases and J by 0 bases, with 9 bases between the two germline ends. CDR3 length: 14 amino acids. Germline loops: CDR1 MDHEN, CDR2 SYDVKM.